Detailed here is one T cell receptor (beta chain). The antigen remains unidentified. The data belong to a study of shared clonotypes between healthy human individuals. Method: immunoSEQ multiplex PCR; TCRdb's copy keeps in-frame clones and lacks some. Among roughly 2.4 million clones listed, roughly 95% were seen once. Each sample came from a Caucasian adult donor living in Nashville, Tennessee. CD45RA-negative memory and CD45RA+ naive subsets were split from the CD4+ cells. General observations from the study: Donor clonotype sharing was expected to depend on sequencing depth. Larger estimated richness was generally recorded for naive subsets relative to memory subsets.

Germline V gives CDR1 SGHRS, CDR2 YFSETQ. The CDR3 runs to 14 residues. The V gene lost 0 bases and the J gene lost 9 bases, with 10 bases spanning the gap. This TCR came from a man between 18 and 35 years old in good health. The sample was naive CD4+ T cells sorted from blood. Described subset: CD45RA+ positively selected. This chain uses TRBV5-1 with TRBJ1-6, with unresolved D. The CDR3 nucleotides are TGCGCCAGCAGCTTGGCCGGGGTTGGTTCACCCCTCCACTTT. It encodes CASSLAGVGSPLHF.